The present T cell receptor (beta chain) was sequenced within a study of T cell responses to AZD1222 COVID-19 vaccine. General study points: Baseline seropositivity occurred in only six AZD1222 recipients.

The repertoire was sequenced with immunoSEQ multiplex PCR; TCRdb's copy has only in-frame clones and lacks some. The repertoire includes just under 95,000 clones, approximately 90% of them detected once, and roughly 20% sits in the top ten. As for this clone: Antigen specificity is unknown.

Trimming shortened V by 7 bases and J by 5 bases, and 14 bases separated the two germline ends. Per the germline V gene, CDR1 is MNHEY and CDR2 is SVGAGI. The CDR3 covers 13 residues. This sequence originates from an adult in good health. Sequencing used peripheral blood, obtained on day 0 of AZD1222 vaccination. This chain connects TRBV6-5 to TRBJ1-2, with D unresolved. The DNA for the CDR3 is TGTGCCAGCACCCACGGGGTACGGTATGGCTACACCTTC. Translation gives CASTHGVRYGYTF.